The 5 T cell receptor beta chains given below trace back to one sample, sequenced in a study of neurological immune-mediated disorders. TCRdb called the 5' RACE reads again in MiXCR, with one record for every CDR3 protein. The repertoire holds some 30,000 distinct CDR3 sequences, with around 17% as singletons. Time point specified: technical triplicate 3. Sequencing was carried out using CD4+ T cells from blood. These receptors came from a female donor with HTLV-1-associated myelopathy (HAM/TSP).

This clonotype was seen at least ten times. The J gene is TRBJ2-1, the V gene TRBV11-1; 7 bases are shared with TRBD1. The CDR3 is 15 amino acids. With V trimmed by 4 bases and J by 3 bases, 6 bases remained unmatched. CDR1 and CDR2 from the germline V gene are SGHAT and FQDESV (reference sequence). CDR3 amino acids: CASSSEGQVYNEQFF. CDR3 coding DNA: TGTGCCAGCAGCTCAGAAGGACAGGTCTACAATGAGCAGTTCTTC.

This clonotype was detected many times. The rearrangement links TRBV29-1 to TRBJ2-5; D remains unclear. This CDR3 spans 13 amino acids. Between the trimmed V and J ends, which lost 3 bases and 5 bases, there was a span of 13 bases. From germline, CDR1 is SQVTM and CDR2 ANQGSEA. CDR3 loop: CSVEIIARETQYF. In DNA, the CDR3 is TGCAGCGTTGAGATCATAGCCAGGGAGACCCAGTACTTC.

The DNA for the CDR3 is TGCAGTGCTCCGGCGGTAGTGGTAGGGGGGTGGGATACGCAGTATTTT. Protein: CSAPAVVVGGWDTQYF. The rearrangement links TRBV20-1 to TRBJ2-3; D is tentatively TRBD1 or TRBD2 (6 bases each). The CDR3 totals 16 residues. V dropped 5 bases and J dropped 6 bases, with 24 bases sitting between them. Germline assignment: CDR1 DFQATT and CDR2 SNEGSKA (reference sequence).

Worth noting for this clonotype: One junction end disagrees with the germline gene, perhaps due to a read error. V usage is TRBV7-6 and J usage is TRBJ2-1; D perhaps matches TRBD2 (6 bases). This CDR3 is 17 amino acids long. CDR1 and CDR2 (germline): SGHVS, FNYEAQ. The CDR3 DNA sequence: TGTGACAGCAGCTTCCTAGACACCATCGGGGGAAAGGATGAGCAGTTCTTC. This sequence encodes CDSSFLDTIGGKDEQFF.

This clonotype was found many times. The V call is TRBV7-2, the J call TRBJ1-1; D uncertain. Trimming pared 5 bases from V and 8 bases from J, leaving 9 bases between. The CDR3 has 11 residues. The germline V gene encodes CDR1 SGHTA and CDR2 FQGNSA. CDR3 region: CASSSFQEAFF. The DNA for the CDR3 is TGTGCCAGCAGCAGCTTTCAAGAAGCTTTCTTT.